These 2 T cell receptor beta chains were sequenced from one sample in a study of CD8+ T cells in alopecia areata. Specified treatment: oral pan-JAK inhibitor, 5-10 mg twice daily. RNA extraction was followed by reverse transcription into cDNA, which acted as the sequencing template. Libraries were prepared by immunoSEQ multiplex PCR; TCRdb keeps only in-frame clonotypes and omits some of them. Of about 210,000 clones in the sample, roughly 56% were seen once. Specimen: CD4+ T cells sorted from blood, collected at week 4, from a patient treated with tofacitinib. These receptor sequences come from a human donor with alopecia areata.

This CDR3 reads CASSDRGQGTGELFF. The DNA for the CDR3 is TGTGCCAGCAGCGACCGGGGACAGGGCACCGGGGAGCTGTTTTTT. V and J are TRBV21-1 and TRBJ2-2; TRBD1 is the table's D call, not checked against the DNA. TRBV21-1 counts as a pseudogene. The CDR3 runs 15 residues.

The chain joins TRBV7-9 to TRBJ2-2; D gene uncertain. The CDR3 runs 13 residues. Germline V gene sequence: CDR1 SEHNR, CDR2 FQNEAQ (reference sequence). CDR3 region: CAPSAVNTGELFF. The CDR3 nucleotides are TGTGCGCCCTCGGCAGTGAACACCGGGGAGCTGTTTTTT. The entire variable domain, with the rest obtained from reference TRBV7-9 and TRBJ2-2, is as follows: DTGVSQNPRHKITKRGQNVTFRCDPISEHNRLYWYRQTLGQGPEFLTYFQNEAQLEKSRLLSDRFSAERPKGSFSTLEIQRTEQGDSAMYLCAPSAVNTGELFFGEGSRLTVL.